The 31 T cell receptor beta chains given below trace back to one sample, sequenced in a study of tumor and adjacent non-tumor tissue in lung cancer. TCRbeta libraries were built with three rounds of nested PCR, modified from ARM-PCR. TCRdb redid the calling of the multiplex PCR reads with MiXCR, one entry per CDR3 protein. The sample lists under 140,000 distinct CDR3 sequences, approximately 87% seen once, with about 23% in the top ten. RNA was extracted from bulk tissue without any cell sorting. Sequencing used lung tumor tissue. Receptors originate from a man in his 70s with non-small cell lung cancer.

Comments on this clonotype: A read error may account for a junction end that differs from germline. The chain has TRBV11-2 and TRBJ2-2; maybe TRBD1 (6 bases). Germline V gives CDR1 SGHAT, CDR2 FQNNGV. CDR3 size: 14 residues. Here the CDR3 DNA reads TGTGCTAGCAGCTTGGACAGTCAGTCCGGGGAGCTGTGTTTT. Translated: CASSLDSQSGELCF.

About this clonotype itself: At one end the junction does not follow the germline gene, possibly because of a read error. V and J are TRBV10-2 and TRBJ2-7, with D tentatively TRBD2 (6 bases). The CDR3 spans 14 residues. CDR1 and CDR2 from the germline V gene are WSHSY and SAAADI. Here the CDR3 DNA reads TGCGCCAGCAGGCAAGCCGGGACTCGGGACGATCAATGCTTC. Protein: CASRQAGTRDDQCF.

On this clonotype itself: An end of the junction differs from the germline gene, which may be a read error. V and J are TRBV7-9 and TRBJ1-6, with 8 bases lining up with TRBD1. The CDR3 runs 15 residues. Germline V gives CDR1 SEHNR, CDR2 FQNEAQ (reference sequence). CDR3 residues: CASSLAGGYISPLHF. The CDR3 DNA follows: TGTGCCAGTAGCTTAGCAGGGGGCTATATTTCACCCCTCCACTTT. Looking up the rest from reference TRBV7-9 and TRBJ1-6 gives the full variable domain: DTGVSQNPRHKITKRGQNVTFRCDPISEHNRLYWYRQTLGQGPEFLTYFQNEAQLEKSRLLSDRFSAERPKGSFSTLEIQRTEQGDSAMYLCASSLAGGYISPLHFGNGTRLTVT.

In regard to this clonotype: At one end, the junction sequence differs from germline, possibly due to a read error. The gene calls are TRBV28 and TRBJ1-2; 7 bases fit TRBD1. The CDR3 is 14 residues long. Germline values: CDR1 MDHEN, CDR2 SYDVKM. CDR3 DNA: TGTGCCAGCAGTATACTACAGGGGAGATATGACTACACCTTC. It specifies CASSILQGRYDYTF.

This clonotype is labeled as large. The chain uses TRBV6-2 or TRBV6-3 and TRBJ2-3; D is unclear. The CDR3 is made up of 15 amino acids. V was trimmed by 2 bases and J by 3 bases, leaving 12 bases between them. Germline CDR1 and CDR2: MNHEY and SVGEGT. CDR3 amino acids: CASSYRAPQTDTQYF. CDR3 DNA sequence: TGTGCCAGCAGTTACCGGGCCCCGCAGACAGATACGCAGTATTTT.

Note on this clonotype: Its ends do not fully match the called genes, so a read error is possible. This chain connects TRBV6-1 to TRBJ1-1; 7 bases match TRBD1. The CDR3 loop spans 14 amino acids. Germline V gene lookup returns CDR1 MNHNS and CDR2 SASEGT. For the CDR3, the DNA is TGTGCCAGTAGTGGTCCAGGGTGGGACAGTGAAGCTTTCTTT. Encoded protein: CASSGPGWDSEAFF.

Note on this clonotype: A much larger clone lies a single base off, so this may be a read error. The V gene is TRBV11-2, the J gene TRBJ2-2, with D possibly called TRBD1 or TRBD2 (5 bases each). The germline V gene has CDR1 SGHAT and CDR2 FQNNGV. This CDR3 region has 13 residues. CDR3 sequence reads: CASRGPHTEELFF. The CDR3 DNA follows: TGTGCCAGCAGGGGACCGCACACCGAGGAGCTGTTTTTT.

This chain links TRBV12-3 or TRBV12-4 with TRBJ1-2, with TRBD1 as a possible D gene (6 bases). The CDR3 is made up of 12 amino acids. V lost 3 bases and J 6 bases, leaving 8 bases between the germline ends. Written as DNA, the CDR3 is TGTGCCAGCAGTTTGGGGGGGCATGGCTACACCTTC. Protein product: CASSLGGHGYTF.

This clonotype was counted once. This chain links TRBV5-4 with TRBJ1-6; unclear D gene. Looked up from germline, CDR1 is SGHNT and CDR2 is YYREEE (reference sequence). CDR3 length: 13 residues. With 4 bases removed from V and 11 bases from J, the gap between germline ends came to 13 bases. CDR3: CASSLRSGPPLHF. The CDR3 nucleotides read TGTGCCAGCAGCCTAAGGTCAGGACCACCCCTCCACTTT.

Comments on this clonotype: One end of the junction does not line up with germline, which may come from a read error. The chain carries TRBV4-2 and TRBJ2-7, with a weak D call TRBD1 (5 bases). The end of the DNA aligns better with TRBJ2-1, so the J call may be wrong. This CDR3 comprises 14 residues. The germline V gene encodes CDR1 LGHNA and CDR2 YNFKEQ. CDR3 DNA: TGTGCTAGCAGCCAAGGACACGGTCTCTACGAGCAGTTCTTC. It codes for CASSQGHGLYEQFF.

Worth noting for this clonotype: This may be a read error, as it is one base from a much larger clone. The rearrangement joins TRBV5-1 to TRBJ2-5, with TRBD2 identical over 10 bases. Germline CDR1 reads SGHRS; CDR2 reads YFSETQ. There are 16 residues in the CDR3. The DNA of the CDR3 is TGCGCCAGCAGCTTGGGGCTAGCGGGGGCTGGAGAGACCCGGTACTTC. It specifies CASSLGLAGAGETRYF.

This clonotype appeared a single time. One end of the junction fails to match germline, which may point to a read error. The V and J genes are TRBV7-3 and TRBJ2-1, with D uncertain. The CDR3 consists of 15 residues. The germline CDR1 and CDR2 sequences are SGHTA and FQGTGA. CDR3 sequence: CASSLTPSIGHEQFF. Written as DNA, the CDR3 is TGTGCCAGCAGTTTAACGCCTTCTATCGGCCATGAGCAGTTCTTC.

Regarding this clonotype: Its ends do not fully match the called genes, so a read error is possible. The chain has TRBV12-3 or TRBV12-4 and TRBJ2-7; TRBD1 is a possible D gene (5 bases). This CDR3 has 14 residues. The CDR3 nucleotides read TGTGTCAGCTGTCAAGAGACAGTTCCCTACGAGCAGTACTTC. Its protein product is CVSCQETVPYEQYF.

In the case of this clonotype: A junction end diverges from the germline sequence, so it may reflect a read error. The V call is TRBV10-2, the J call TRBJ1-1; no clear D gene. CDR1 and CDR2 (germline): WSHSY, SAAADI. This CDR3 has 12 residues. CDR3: CDSSVEHTEAFF. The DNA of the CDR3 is TGCGACAGCAGCGTGGAGCACACTGAAGCTTTCTTT.

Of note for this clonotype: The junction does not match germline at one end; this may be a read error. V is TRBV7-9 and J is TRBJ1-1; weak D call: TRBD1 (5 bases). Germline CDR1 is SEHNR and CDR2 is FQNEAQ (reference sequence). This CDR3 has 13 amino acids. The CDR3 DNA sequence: TGTTCCAGCAGCTCATCTGGGGCCCCGGGGGCTTTCTTT. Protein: CSSSSSGAPGAFF. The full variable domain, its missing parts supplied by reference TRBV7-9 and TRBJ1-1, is DTGVSQNPRHKITKRGQNVTFRCDPISEHNRLYWYRQTLGQGPEFLTYFQNEAQLEKSRLLSDRFSAERPKGSFSTLEIQRTEQGDSAMYLCSSSSSGAPGAFFGQGTRLTVV.

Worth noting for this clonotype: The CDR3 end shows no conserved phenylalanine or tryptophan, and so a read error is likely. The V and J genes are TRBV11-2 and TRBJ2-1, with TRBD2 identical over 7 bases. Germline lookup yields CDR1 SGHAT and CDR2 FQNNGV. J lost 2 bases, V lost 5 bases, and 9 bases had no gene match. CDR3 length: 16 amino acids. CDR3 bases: TGTGCCAGCAGCATAGGGTTCGGGAGGACCTACAATGAGCAGTTCATC. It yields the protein CASSIGFGRTYNEQFI.

The CDR3 nucleotides read TGCAGTGCTAGGGGGATCGGGATAGGGGCAGTTGGGGGCACTGAAGCTTTCTTT. Its protein product is CSARGIGIGAVGGTEAFF. This sequence joins TRBV20-1 and TRBJ1-1; tentatively, D is TRBD1 (5 bases). The CDR3 covers 18 residues. Germline-derived CDR1 and CDR2 are DFQATT and SNEGSKA (reference sequence). V was shortened by 3 bases and J by 4 bases, with 27 bases between the two germline ends.

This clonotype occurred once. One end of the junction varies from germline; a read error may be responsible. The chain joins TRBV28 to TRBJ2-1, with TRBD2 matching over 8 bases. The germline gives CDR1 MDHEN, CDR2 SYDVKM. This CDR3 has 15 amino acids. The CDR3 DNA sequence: TGTGCCAGCAGTTTCAAGCGGGGGATTTGTGGTGAGCTGTTCTTC. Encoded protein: CASSFKRGICGELFF.

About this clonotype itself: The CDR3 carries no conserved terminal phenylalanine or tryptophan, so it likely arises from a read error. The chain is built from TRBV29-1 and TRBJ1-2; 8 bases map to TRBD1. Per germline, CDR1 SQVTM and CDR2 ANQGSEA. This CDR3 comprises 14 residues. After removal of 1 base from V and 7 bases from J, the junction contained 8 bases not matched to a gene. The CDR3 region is CSVEVIGQGSGYTI. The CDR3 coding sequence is TGCAGCGTTGAAGTTATTGGACAGGGAAGTGGCTACACCATC.

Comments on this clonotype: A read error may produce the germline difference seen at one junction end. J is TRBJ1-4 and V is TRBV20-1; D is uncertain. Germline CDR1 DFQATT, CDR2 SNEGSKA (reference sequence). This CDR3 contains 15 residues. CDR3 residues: CTARDQRRGNEKLFF. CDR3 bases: TGCACTGCTAGAGATCAGAGGAGAGGGAATGAAAAACTGTTTTTT.

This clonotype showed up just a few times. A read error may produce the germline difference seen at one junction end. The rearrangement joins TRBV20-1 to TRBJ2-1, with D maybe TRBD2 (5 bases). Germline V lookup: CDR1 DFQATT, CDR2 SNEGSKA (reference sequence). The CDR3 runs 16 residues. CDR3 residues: CRAKGARAGSYNEQFF. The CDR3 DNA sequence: TGCAGAGCTAAGGGTGCTCGGGCGGGCTCCTACAATGAGCAGTTCTTC.

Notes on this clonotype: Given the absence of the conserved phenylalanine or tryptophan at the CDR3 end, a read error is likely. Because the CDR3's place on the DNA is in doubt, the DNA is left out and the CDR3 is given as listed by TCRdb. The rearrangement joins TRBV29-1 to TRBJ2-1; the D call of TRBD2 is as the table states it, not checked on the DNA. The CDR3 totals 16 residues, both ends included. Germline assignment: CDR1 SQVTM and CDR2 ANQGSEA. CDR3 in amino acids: CSVEGVPYRNYNEEFI.

CDR3 nucleotide sequence: TGCGCCAGCAGGTCCCCCGGATCCTCATCTCATGAGCAGTTCTTC. The encoded protein is CASRSPGSSSHEQFF. The gene calls are TRBV10-2 and TRBJ2-1; D is uncertain. The CDR3 has 15 amino acids. Germline lookup yields CDR1 WSHSY and CDR2 SAAADI. The germline V and J ends were trimmed by 6 bases and 8 bases, with 20 bases remaining between them.

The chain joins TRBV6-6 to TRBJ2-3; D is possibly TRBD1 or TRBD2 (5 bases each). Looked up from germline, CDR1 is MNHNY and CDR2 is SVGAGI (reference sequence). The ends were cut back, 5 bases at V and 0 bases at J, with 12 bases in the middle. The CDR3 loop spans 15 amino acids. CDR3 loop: CASSGGSSSTDTQYF. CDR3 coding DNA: TGTGCCAGCAGTGGGGGATCTAGTAGCACAGATACGCAGTATTTT.

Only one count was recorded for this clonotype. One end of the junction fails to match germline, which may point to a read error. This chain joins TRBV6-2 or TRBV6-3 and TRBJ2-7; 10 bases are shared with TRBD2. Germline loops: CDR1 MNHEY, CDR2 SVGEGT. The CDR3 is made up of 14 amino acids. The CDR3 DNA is TGTGCCAGCAATCCGGGACTAGCGCTCTACGAGCACTACTTC. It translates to CASNPGLALYEHYF.

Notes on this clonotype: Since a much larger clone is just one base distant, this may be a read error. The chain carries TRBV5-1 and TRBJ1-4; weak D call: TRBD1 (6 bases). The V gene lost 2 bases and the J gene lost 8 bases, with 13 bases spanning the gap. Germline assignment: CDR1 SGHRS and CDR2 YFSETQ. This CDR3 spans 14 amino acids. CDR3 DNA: TGCGCCAGCAGCTTAAACAGGGAAAAAGAAAAACTGTTTTTT. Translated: CASSLNREKEKLFF.

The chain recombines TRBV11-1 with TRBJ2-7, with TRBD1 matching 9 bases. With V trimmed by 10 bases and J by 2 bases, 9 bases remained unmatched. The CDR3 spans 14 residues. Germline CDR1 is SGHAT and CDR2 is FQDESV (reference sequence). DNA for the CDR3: TGTGCCAATAACACCTGGGACAGGGCCTACGAGCAGTACTTC. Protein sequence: CANNTWDRAYEQYF. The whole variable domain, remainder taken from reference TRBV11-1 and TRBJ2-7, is EAEVAQSPRYKITEKSQAVAFWCDPISGHATLYWYRQILGQGPELLVQFQDESVVDDSQLPKDRFSAERLKGVDSTLKIQPAELGDSAMYLCANNTWDRAYEQYFGPGTRLTVT.

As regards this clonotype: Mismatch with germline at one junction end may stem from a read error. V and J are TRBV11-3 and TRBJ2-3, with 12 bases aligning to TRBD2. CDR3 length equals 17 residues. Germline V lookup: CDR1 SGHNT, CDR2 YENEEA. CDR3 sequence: CAISLRASSGRAKYAVF. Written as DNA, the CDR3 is TGTGCCATCAGCCTAAGGGCGTCTAGCGGGAGGGCGAAATACGCAGTATTT.

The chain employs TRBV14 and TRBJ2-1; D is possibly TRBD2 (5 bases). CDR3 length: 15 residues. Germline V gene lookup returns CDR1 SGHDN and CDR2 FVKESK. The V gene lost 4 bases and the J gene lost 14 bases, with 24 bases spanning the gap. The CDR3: CASSPFLGDYNLEFF. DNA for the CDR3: TGTGCCAGCAGCCCCTTCTTGGGAGACTACAATCTAGAGTTCTTC.

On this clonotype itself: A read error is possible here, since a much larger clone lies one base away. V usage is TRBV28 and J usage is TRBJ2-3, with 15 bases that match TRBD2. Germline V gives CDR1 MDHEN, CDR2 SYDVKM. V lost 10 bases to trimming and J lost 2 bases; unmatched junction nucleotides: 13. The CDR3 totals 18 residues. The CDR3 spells CANSPGLAGGWDTDTQYF. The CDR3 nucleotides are TGTGCCAACAGCCCGGGACTAGCGGGAGGCTGGGACACAGATACGCAGTATTTT.

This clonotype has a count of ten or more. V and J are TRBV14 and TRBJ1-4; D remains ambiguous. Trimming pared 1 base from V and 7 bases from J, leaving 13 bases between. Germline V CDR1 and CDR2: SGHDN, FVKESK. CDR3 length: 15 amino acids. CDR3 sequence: CASSQVSVLGEKLFF. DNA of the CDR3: TGTGCCAGCAGCCAAGTTTCGGTGTTAGGTGAAAAACTGTTTTTT.